Sequencing of this T cell receptor beta chain was carried out in a study of blood T cells in healthy people across ages. Notes on the study in general: With unsorted PBMCs, a conclusive comparison of naive versus antigen-experienced cells was not possible.

This clonotype came up many times. Its cognate antigen is unknown. A second roughly 6 to 12 cycle PCR used barcoded and J-beta primers. A template-switch adaptor that had 12 random nucleotides put a tag on each cDNA molecule. TCRdb redid the calling of the 5' RACE reads with MiXCR, one entry per CDR3 protein. Here the sample spans about 930,000 distinct CDR3 sequences, almost 30% being singletons. The V end was cut by 2 bases, the J end by 7 bases, with 9 bases between. CDR1 and CDR2 (germline): SGHVS, FNYEAQ. The CDR3 sequence is 12 residues long. The sample was also linked to a second study, of T cells of mothers and their children. That work states: There was no detection of any persistent microchimeric T cell clones.

The sequence was obtained from a woman between 40 and 55 years old in good health. Sequencing input: blood. This chain joins TRBV7-6 and TRBJ2-7; either TRBD1 or TRBD2 may fit D (5 bases each). CDR3: CASSLLGEEQYF. The CDR3 DNA reads TGTGCCAGCAGCTTACTGGGGGAAGAGCAGTACTTC.